These T cell receptor beta chains were read from a single sample in a study of OX40 agonist ivuxolimab in advanced cancers. The repertoire was sequenced with immunoSEQ multiplex PCR; TCRdb's copy has only in-frame clones and lacks some. The profile shows about 73,000 clones, more than 80% of them singletons. The source material was CD4+ or CD8+ T cells sorted from blood, sampled in a trial of the OX40 agonist ivuxolimab. These receptors were taken from an adult with an advanced solid tumor such as melanoma, head and neck, liver or kidney cancer. Each CDR3 is given with its conserved first and last residue. The order of the fields is D gene, V gene, J gene, clone size, CDR3 DNA, CDR3 protein. D genes are given only for firm matches. The size field is filled for only some rows; it gives once, few, many or a size class.

NA	TRBV6-5	TRBJ2-1	NA	TGTGCCAGCGGCGGAATCGACAATGAGCAGTTCTTC	CASGGIDNEQFF
TRBD1	TRBV19	TRBJ1-2	NA	TGTGCCAGTAGGATACAGGGGATAGGGTACGGCTACACCTTC	CASRIQGIGYGYTF
TRBD2	TRBV4-1	TRBJ2-1	NA	TGCGCCAGCAGCCAAGATCTTCCAGCGGGAGGTGAGCAGTTCTTC	CASSQDLPAGGEQFF
TRBD2	TRBV9	TRBJ2-5	NA	TGTGCCAGCAGCCCCCGACTAGCGGGAGCCCAAGAGACCCAGTACTTC	CASSPRLAGAQETQYF
NA	TRBV28	TRBJ2-7	NA	TGTGCCAGCAGTTCCCTCCCGTTGTCAGGCTCCTACGAGCAGTACTTC	CASSSLPLSGSYEQYF
TRBD1	TRBV5-1	TRBJ1-2	NA	TGCGCCAGCAGCTTGGTAGGGGGCGCAGACTATGGCTACACCTTC	CASSLVGGADYGYTF
NA	TRBV6-5	TRBJ2-4	NA	TGTGCCAGCAGCCGGGACACCCTGCCTCAGTACTTC	CASSRDTLPQYF
NA	TRBV7-9	TRBJ2-3	NA	TGTGCCAGTGCAGGGGGGACCTGGACTAGCCCCACAGATACGCAGTATTTT	CASAGGTWTSPTDTQYF
TRBD1	TRBV6-6	TRBJ2-7	NA	TGTGCCAGCAGTTACTCGCGACAGGGATCCTACGAGCAGTACTTC	CASSYSRQGSYEQYF
NA	TRBV15	TRBJ2-7	NA	TGTGCCACCAGCAGAGAGGGACCCCCGGACTACGAGCAGTACTTC	CATSREGPPDYEQYF
TRBD1	TRBV18	TRBJ1-1	NA	TGTGCCAGCTCACCACCGTCAGGGGGATTGAACACTGAAGCTTTCTTT	CASSPPSGGLNTEAFF
NA	TRBV5-4	TRBJ2-2	NA	TGTGCCAGCCGAGGGGGATCAAACACCGGGGAGCTGTTTTTT	CASRGGSNTGELFF
NA	TRBV9	TRBJ2-2	NA	TGTGCCAGCAGCGTAGACGGTATTTCCGGGGAGCTGTTTTTT	CASSVDGISGELFF
NA	TRBV5-1	TRBJ1-1	NA	TGCGCCAGCAGCTTGGCCTGGAACACTGAAGCTTTCTTT	CASSLAWNTEAFF
NA	TRBV5-1	TRBJ2-5	NA	TGCGCCAGCAGCCACGGGGCGGAGACCCAGTACTTC	CASSHGAETQYF
TRBD1	TRBV7-2	TRBJ1-4	NA	TGTGCCAGCAGCTCGACAGGGCGGACTAATGAAAAACTGTTTTTT	CASSSTGRTNEKLFF
TRBD2	TRBV9	TRBJ2-4	NA	TGTGCCAGCAGCGTAGGCGGTACTAGCGGGCCCCAAAACATTCAGTACTTC	CASSVGGTSGPQNIQYF
NA	TRBV2	TRBJ1-5	once	TGTGCCAGCAGTGAGGACAGTCCCAATCAGCCCCAGCATTTT	CASSEDSPNQPQHF